These T cell receptor beta chains were read from a single sample in a study of blood T cell repertoires in COVID-19. Data came from immunoSEQ multiplex PCR; TCRdb stores just in-frame clones and leaves some out. The profile covers about 200,000 clones, with over 75% appearing a single time and 15% to 20% taken by the ten largest. Sequenced material: peripheral blood. Receptor source: a man aged 50 or older with COVID-19, enrolled during active disease. Each CDR3 is given with its conserved first and last residue. The order of the fields is D gene, J gene, V gene, clone size, CDR3 DNA, CDR3 protein. D genes are given only for firm matches. Clone size is shown for a subset of rows, as once, few, many or a class of expanded clone.

TRBD1 TRBJ1-5 TRBV6-1 NA TGTGCCAGCAGTGACTTAGGCAGGGGGTTTTATCAGCCCCAGCATTTT CASSDLGRGFYQPQHF
TRBD1 TRBJ1-1 TRBV5-1 NA TGCGCCAGCCGACGGCTGGGGACAGGGGGTTCACAGAACACTGAAGCTTTCTTT CASRRLGTGGSQNTEAFF
TRBD1 TRBJ1-2 TRBV15 NA TGTGCCACCAGCAGACATAAGGGGGCTGAATATGGCTACACCTTC CATSRHKGAEYGYTF
TRBD2 TRBJ2-1 TRBV10-1 NA TGCGCCAGCAGTGCGGGACTAACGAACAATGAGCAGTTCTTC CASSAGLTNNEQFF
NA TRBJ1-4 TRBV12-3/TRBV12-4 NA TGTGCCAGCAGTTCAGAGGATGAAAAACTGTTTTTT CASSSEDEKLFF
NA TRBJ1-1 TRBV3-1/TRBV3-2 NA TGTGCCAGCAGCCAATCATCAGGGTGGGATCTGGCAGCTTTCTTT CASSQSSGWDLAAFF
TRBD1 TRBJ1-4 TRBV6-5 NA TGTGCCAGCAGTTCCGGGACAGGGCGGTTGCTGTTTTTT CASSSGTGRLLFF
TRBD2 TRBJ2-2 TRBV10-1 NA TGCGCCAGCAGTGAGTCACAGGGCCCCGGGACTAGCGGGGGCACCGGGGAGCTGTTTTTT CASSESQGPGTSGGTGELFF
TRBD1 TRBJ1-3 TRBV5-4 NA TGTGCCAGCAGCATGGGACAGATAATCTCTGGAAACACCATATATTTT CASSMGQIISGNTIYF
TRBD2 TRBJ2-2 TRBV7-8 NA TGTGCCAGCAGCATCCGGAGGACTAGCGGGTCGAACACCGGGGAGCTGTTTTTT CASSIRRTSGSNTGELFF
TRBD1 TRBJ2-2 TRBV18 once TGTGCCAGCTCACCCCATCCCCTGTCCGGGACAGGTGGCACCGGGGAGCTGTTTTTT CASSPHPLSGTGGTGELFF
NA TRBJ1-1 TRBV6-5 NA TGTGCCAGCAGTTCTCAGGGGAACACTGAAGCTTTCTTT CASSSQGNTEAFF
NA TRBJ1-5 TRBV7-2 NA TGTGCCAGCAGCTTAGTAAGACAGAGCAATCAGCCCCAGCATTTT CASSLVRQSNQPQHF
NA TRBJ2-2 TRBV3-1/TRBV3-2 once TGTGCCAGCAGCCTCGGCAGGGGTCAAAACACCGGGGAGCTGTTTTTT CASSLGRGQNTGELFF
NA TRBJ2-3 TRBV24-1 NA TGTGCCACCAGTGATGGGACGGGAGTTAGCACAGATACGCAGTATTTT CATSDGTGVSTDTQYF
NA TRBJ2-1 TRBV6-4 few TGTGCCAGCAGTGACTCGAGCACGAATGAGCAGTTCTTC CASSDSSTNEQFF
NA TRBJ2-7 TRBV25-1 NA TGTGCCAGCAGTGAAACGGGGTACGAGCAGTACTTC CASSETGYEQYF
NA TRBJ1-2 TRBV19 NA TGTGCCAGTAAGCCCAGGGGTTATGGCTACACCTTC CASKPRGYGYTF
NA TRBJ1-3 TRBV19 NA TGTGCCAGCGGACTTACTGGAAACACCATATATTTT CASGLTGNTIYF
TRBD1 TRBJ1-2 TRBV14 NA TGTGCCAGCAGCCAAGCGGGGCGAGCAGGGGGCAACTATGGCTACACCTTC CASSQAGRAGGNYGYTF
TRBD1 TRBJ1-2 TRBV7-9 few TGTGCCAGCAGCTTTCTATCAGGGGGCCGTGGCTACACCTTC CASSFLSGGRGYTF
TRBD2 TRBJ2-7 TRBV5-1 NA TGCGCCAGCAGCAGCCCTAGCGGGGGGGTGTACGAGCAGTACTTC CASSSPSGGVYEQYF
NA TRBJ1-1 TRBV7-6 NA TGTGCCAGCAGCTTAAGGACAGCCTTGAACACTGAAGCTTTCTTT CASSLRTALNTEAFF
NA TRBJ1-1 TRBV13 NA TGTGCCAGCAGCACCGGACAGAACACTGAAGCTTTCTTT CASSTGQNTEAFF
TRBD1 TRBJ1-2 TRBV5-4 once TGTGCCAGCAGCAACGGACAGGGGGGTAACTATGGCTACACCTTC CASSNGQGGNYGYTF
NA TRBJ2-2 TRBV5-1 NA TGCGCCAGCAGCTTGGCCAAGTCAGCGAACACCGGGGAGCTGTTTTTT CASSLAKSANTGELFF
TRBD2 TRBJ2-1 TRBV6-6 NA TGTGCCAGCACCGGACTAGCGGGGGGGACATACAATGAGCAGTTCTTC CASTGLAGGTYNEQFF
TRBD2 TRBJ2-5 TRBV3-1/TRBV3-2 NA TGTGCCAGCAGCAGGGACTACCATGAGGAGACCCAGTACTTC CASSRDYHEETQYF
NA TRBJ2-7 TRBV6-5 NA TGTGCCAGCAGTTACTCAGGAGGGGTGGGATCCTACGAGCAGTACTTC CASSYSGGVGSYEQYF
NA TRBJ1-1 TRBV7-9 once TGTGCCAGCAGCTCATCAGGGCCAGCTGAAGCTTTCTTT CASSSSGPAEAFF
TRBD1 TRBJ1-3 TRBV18 NA TGTGCCAGCTCACCAAGACAGGGGGCTGGAAACACCATATATTTT CASSPRQGAGNTIYF
TRBD2 TRBJ2-3 TRBV7-9 NA TGTGCCAGCAGCTTAAGGGTTAGCGGGAGCACAGATACGCAGTATTTT CASSLRVSGSTDTQYF
TRBD1 TRBJ2-2 TRBV19 NA TGTGCCAGTAGCCCGGGACAGGGGGCTACCGGGGAGCTGTTTTTT CASSPGQGATGELFF
NA TRBJ2-2 TRBV7-6 NA TGTGCCAGCAGCTTAGTTCACACCCAACCCAACACCGGGGAGCTGTTTTTT CASSLVHTQPNTGELFF
TRBD1 TRBJ1-2 TRBV4-3 NA TGCGCCAGCAGCCAAGGGGACAGCGCGCGGTATGGCTACACCTTC CASSQGDSARYGYTF
NA TRBJ1-2 TRBV5-1 few TGCGCCAGCAGCTTGGTTGTAGGGGTTAACTATGGCTACACCTTC CASSLVVGVNYGYTF
TRBD1 TRBJ1-5 TRBV28 NA TGTGCCAGCAGTCCCGGGACAGGGGTTCAGCCCCAGCATTTT CASSPGTGVQPQHF